This TCR beta chain originates from a study of blood T cell repertoires in COVID-19. The overall study: Material from acute and convalescent COVID-19 was sourced from the United States, Italy and Spain. PBMCs, B-cell-depleted T cells, or T cells provided the cDNA or gDNA that made up the material.

Losses at the gene ends were 4 bases for V and 5 bases for J; bases not matched to a gene: 10. The CDR3 covers 16 residues. Germline CDR1 reads SGHKS; CDR2 reads YYEKEE (reference sequence). Those enrolled in Seattle joined during active infection and were followed longitudinally afterward. In the original analysis: Amplifying reference gene primers gave estimates of nucleated cell counts. The method was immunoSEQ multiplex PCR; TCRdb's version includes in-frame clones alone and lacks a portion of them. V and J calls and clone size are those listed in that table; D and trimming were worked out from the DNA. The sample gives a few hundred thousand clones, roughly 80% of which show up once; approximately 15% is in the top ten.

The rearrangement joins TRBV5-5 to TRBJ1-4; TRBD1 matches 8 bases. Sequencing used peripheral blood. This sequence originates from a person aged 65-85 years with COVID-19, enrolled during active disease. This CDR3 reads CASSLVPGQGNEKLFF. CDR3 nucleotides: TGTGCCAGCAGCCTTGTCCCTGGACAGGGCAATGAAAAACTGTTTTTT.